Sequencing of this TCR beta chain was carried out in a study of monozygotic twins with inflammatory bowel disease. The CDR3 has 13 amino acids. Germline CDR1 and CDR2: SGHDT and YYEEEE. As concerns this clonotype: Its antigen is unknown.

TCRdb reanalyzed the 5' RACE reads, giving one entry per CDR3 protein sequence and no DNA. The sample's table shows around 450,000 distinct CDR3 sequences. Study-wide results and limits: What may have added variability to patient repertoires is that immunosuppressive treatments differed. Patients with IBD had less TCRbeta diversity (inverse Simpson) than their healthy co-twins.

The clonotype comes from a human donor with ulcerative colitis or Crohn's disease, or a healthy co-twin of an affected twin (not recorded which). The chain couples TRBV5-6 to TRBJ1-4; the D gene TCRdb calls, TRBD1, cannot be checked with no DNA. Source material: blood. The CDR3: CASSLEGNEKLFF.